The entry below gives a single T cell receptor (beta chain) sequence along with its context. Its specificity is not known. The data stem from a study of post-analysis software for immune sequencing data. General study results and limits: Four to six TRBV segments were significantly more frequent in patients than in controls. TRBV5-6, TRBV5-1 and TRBV20-1 were among these segments.

Libraries were made from TCR beta cDNA, and they carried unique molecular identifiers. From the PCR reads, TCRdb called clonotypes with MiXCR, one entry per CDR3 protein. The sample has over 150,000 distinct CDR3 sequences; roughly 30% are singletons. The CDR3 totals 14 residues. The V gene end was trimmed by 9 bases and the J gene end by 6 bases; junction bases not matched to a gene: 7. Germline V gene lookup returns CDR1 LNHNV and CDR2 YYDKDF (reference sequence). The chain combines TRBV15 with TRBJ2-1; 11 bases are shared with TRBD2. The sequence was obtained from a girl aged 10 to 17 with multiple sclerosis. Source material: blood. Here the CDR3 DNA reads TGTGCCACGTCGGGACTAGCGGATCTCAATGAGCAGTTCTTC. Translated: CATSGLADLNEQFF.